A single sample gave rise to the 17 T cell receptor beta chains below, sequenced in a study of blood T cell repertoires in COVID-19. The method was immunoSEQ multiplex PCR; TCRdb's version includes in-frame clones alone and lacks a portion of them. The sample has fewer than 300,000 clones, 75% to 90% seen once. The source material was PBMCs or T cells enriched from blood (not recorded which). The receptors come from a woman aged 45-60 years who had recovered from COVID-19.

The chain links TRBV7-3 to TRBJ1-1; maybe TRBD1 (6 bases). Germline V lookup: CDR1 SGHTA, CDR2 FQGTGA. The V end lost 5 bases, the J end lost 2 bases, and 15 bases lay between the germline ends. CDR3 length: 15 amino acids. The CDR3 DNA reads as TGTGCCAGCAGCCAAAATGGGGGACATAACACTGAAGCTTTCTTT. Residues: CASSQNGGHNTEAFF.

The CDR3 DNA follows: TGTGCCAGCAGCCTCAATGGGAGACCTGATGAGCAGTTCTTC. Translated, it gives CASSLNGRPDEQFF. The J gene is TRBJ2-1, the V gene TRBV5-5; D might be TRBD2 (5 bases). Germline CDR1 and CDR2: SGHKS and YYEKEE (reference sequence). Trimming removed 4 bases from V and 8 bases from J, with 16 bases in between. This CDR3 contains 14 residues.

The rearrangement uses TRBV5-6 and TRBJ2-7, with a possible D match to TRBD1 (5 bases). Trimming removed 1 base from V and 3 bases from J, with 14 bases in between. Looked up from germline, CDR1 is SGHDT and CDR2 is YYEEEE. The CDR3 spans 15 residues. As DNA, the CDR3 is TGTGCCAGCAGCTTGATGGCAGGGTTCCGCTACGAGCAGTACTTC. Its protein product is CASSLMAGFRYEQYF.

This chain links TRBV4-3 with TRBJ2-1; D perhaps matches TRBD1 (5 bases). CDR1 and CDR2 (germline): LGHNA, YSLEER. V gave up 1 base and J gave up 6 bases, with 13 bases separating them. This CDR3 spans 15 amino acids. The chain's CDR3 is CASSQGQGGFNEQFF. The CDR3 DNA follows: TGCGCCAGCAGCCAAGGGCAGGGTGGCTTCAATGAGCAGTTCTTC.

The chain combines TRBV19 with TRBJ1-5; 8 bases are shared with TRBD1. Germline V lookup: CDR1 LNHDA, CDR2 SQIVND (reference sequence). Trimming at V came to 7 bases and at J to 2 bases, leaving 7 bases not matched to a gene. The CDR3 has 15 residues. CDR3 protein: CASTKGTGGNQPQHF. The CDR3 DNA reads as TGTGCCAGTACTAAAGGGACAGGAGGCAATCAGCCCCAGCATTTT.

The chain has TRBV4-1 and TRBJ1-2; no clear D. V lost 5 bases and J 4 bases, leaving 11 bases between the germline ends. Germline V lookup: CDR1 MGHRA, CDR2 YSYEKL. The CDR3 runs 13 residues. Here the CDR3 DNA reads TGCGCCAGCAGCGAAGTGGGGAGCTATGGCTACACCTTC. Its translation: CASSEVGSYGYTF.

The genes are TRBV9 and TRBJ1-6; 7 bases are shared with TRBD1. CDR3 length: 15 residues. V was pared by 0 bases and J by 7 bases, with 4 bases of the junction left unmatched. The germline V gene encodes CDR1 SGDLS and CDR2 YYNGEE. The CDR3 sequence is CASSVELDRNSPLHF. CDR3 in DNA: TGTGCCAGCAGCGTAGAGCTGGACAGGAATTCACCCCTCCACTTT.

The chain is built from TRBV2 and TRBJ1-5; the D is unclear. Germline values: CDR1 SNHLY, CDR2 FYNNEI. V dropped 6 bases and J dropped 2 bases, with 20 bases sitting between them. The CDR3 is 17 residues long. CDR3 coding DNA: TGTGCCAGCAGCGTAGAAAGGCTGGGGAGGGGCAATCAGCCCCAGCATTTT. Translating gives CASSVERLGRGNQPQHF.

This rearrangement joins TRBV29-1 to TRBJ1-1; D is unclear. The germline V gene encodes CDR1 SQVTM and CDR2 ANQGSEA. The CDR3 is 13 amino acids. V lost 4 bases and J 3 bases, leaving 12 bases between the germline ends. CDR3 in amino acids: CSVGQDGYTEAFF. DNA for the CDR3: TGCAGCGTTGGGCAAGACGGGTACACTGAAGCTTTCTTT.

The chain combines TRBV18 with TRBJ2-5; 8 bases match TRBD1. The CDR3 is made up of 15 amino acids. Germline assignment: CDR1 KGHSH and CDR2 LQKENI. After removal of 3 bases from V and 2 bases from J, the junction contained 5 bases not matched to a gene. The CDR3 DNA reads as TGTGCCAGCTCACCTCGACAGGGGCGGCAAGAGACCCAGTACTTC. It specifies CASSPRQGRQETQYF.

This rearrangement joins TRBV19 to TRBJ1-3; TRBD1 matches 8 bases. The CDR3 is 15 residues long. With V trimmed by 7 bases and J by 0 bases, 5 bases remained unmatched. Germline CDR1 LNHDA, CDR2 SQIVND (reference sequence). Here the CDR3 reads CASTTGASSGNTIYF. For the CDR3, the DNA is TGTGCCAGTACGACAGGGGCAAGCTCTGGAAACACCATATATTTT.

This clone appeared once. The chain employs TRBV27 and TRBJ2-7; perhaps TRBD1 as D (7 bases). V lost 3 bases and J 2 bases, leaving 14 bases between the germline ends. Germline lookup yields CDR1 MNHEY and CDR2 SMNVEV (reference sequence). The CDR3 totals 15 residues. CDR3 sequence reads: CASSFRQGGPYEQYF. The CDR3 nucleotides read TGTGCCAGCAGTTTTCGGCAGGGGGGACCCTACGAGCAGTACTTC.

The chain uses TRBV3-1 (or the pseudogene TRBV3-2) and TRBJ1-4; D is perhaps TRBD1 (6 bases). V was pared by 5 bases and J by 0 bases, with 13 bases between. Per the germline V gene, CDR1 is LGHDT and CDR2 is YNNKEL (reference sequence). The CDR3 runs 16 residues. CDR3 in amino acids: CASSDDRRTTNEKLFF. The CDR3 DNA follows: TGTGCCAGCAGCGACGACAGGCGGACAACTAATGAAAAACTGTTTTTT.

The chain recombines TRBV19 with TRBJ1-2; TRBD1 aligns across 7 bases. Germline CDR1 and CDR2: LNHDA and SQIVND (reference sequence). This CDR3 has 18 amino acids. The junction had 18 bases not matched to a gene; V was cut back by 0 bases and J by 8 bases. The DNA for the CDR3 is TGTGCCAGTAGTATAGATCTTCGGGGAGTTGGACAGGACGGCGGCTACACCTTC. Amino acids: CASSIDLRGVGQDGGYTF.

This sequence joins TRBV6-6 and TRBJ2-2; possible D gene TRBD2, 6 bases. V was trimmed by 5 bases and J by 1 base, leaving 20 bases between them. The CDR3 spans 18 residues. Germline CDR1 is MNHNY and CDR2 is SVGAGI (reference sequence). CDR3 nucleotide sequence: TGTGCCAGCAGTCCCGACCTTCCCGGGACTCGGAACACCGGGGAGCTGTTTTTT. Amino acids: CASSPDLPGTRNTGELFF.

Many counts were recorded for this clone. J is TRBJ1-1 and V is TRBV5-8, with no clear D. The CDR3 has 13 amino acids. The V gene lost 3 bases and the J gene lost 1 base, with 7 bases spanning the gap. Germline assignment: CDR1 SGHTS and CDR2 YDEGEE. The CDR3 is CASSSRGNTEAFF. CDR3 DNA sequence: TGTGCCAGCAGCTCACGGGGGAACACTGAAGCTTTCTTT.

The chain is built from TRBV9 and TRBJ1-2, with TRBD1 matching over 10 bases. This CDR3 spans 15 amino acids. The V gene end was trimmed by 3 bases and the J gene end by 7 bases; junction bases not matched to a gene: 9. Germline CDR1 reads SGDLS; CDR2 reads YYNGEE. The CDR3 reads CASSGQGAHLGGYTF. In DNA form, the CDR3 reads TGTGCCAGCAGCGGACAGGGGGCGCACCTGGGTGGCTACACCTTC.